The 9 T cell receptor beta chains in this list originate from one sample, sequenced in a study of post-analysis software for immune sequencing data (dated by TCRdb to about 2015). What these receptors recognize is not known. General conclusions and limits of the study: Patients showed significantly higher frequencies than controls for a handful of TRBV segments, among them TRBV5-6, TRBV5-1 and TRBV20-1.

Library preparation employed PCR. Sequencing took place on an Illumina HiSeq 2500. Unique molecular identifiers were incorporated into TCR beta cDNA libraries to reduce PCR and sequencing biases. Clones were called with MiXCR by TCRdb after fastp trimmed the public reads at Q25, and only in-frame beta chains were retained. Here each entry gathers all rows of one CDR3 protein and keeps the most common genes and DNA. The sample data list hundreds of thousands of distinct CDR3 sequences, and roughly 30% of these were observed just once. Jointly, the top ten make up more than 0.45% of the sample. Sequencing input: blood. The receptors stem from a girl between 10 and 17 years old with multiple sclerosis.

This chain uses TRBV12-3 or TRBV12-4 with TRBJ2-5; the D is unclear. The CDR3 extends over 14 amino acids. The V end was cut by 5 bases, the J end by 1 base, with 11 bases between. The CDR3, as DNA: TGTGCCAGCAGTGGCGACTGGGTCCAAGAGACCCAGTACTTC. Its protein product is CASSGDWVQETQYF.

This clonotype was counted a few times. The chain uses TRBV7-2 and TRBJ2-1; 10 bases are a match to TRBD2. This CDR3 is 14 amino acids long. Per the germline V gene, CDR1 is SGHTA and CDR2 is FQGNSA. Unmatched junction bases numbered 5, after V lost 4 bases and J lost 8 bases. The CDR3 sequence: CASSWASGSYEQFF. The DNA of the CDR3 is TGTGCCAGCAGCTGGGCTAGCGGGAGCTATGAGCAGTTCTTC.

The chain joins TRBV6-2 or TRBV6-3 to TRBJ2-1; 9 nucleotides match TRBD2. Per germline, CDR1 MNHEY and CDR2 SVGEGT. The CDR3 loop spans 15 amino acids. V shed 5 bases, J shed 7 bases, and the junction held 9 bases outside the gene matches. DNA for the CDR3: TGTGCCAGCAGTGCGGCGGGAGGGAAGGCTAATGAGCAGTTCTTC. The encoded protein is CASSAAGGKANEQFF.

The V and J genes are TRBV24-1 and TRBJ2-1, with D unresolved. Germline V gene lookup returns CDR1 KGHDR and CDR2 SFDVKD. The CDR3 runs to 11 residues. V was clipped by 7 bases and J by 3 bases, with 3 bases between them. CDR3 sequence reads: CATRDYNEQFF. The CDR3 DNA sequence: TGTGCCACCAGAGACTACAATGAGCAGTTCTTC.

This clonotype has a handful of counts. V is TRBV20-1 and J is TRBJ1-5, with D unresolved. Germline CDR1 reads DFQATT; CDR2 reads SNEGSKA (reference sequence). The CDR3 is 16 amino acids. Trimming stripped 0 bases from V and 0 bases from J, with 12 bases between. The CDR3 nucleotides are TGCAGTGCTAGAGAAAGGACGGACTATAGCAATCAGCCCCAGCATTTT. Translated, it gives CSARERTDYSNQPQHF.

Comment on this clonotype: In this CDR3 the conserved last residue, phenylalanine or tryptophan, is missing, so a read error is likely. This chain links TRBV5-6 with TRBJ2-5; no definite D call. The J call may be wrong; the DNA end is better matched by TRBJ2-7. CDR3 length: 15 amino acids. Germline V gene lookup returns CDR1 SGHDT and CDR2 YYEEEE. The CDR3 protein is CASSRAAGQNYEQYC. The DNA for the CDR3 is TGTGCCAGCAGCCGGGCCGCAGGTCAAAACTACGAGCAGTACTGC.

The chain is built from TRBV20-1 and TRBJ2-7; the match to TRBD2 covers 11 bases. CDR3 length: 13 amino acids. J gave up 3 bases and V 7 bases, and 5 bases lay outside the gene matches. Per germline, CDR1 DFQATT and CDR2 SNEGSKA (reference sequence). CDR3 sequence: CSGPLAGGYEQYF. The CDR3 region has the DNA TGCAGTGGCCCCCTAGCGGGAGGCTACGAGCAGTACTTC.

V usage is TRBV7-2 and J usage is TRBJ2-5; no reliable D call. Trimming pared 5 bases from V and 11 bases from J, leaving 33 bases between. The CDR3 runs to 18 residues. CDR1 and CDR2 from the germline V gene are SGHTA and FQGNSA. This CDR3 reads CASSPAAPTRLVGVEQYF. The CDR3 DNA follows: TGTGCCAGCAGCCCGGCTGCCCCCACTCGATTGGTTGGGGTGGAGCAGTACTTC.

The chain combines TRBV6-6 with TRBJ1-2; unclear D gene. Germline values: CDR1 MNHNY, CDR2 SVGAGI (reference sequence). The CDR3 is 11 amino acids. Trimming cost V 4 bases and J 7 bases, with 7 bases left between them. The CDR3 bases are TGTGCCAGCAGTTTCGGGCTTGGCTACACCTTC. This gives the protein CASSFGLGYTF.